This is a list of T cell receptor beta chains from one sample in a study of cytomegalovirus exposure and HLA in healthy donors. Here immunoSEQ multiplex PCR was the method, and the copy in TCRdb shows in-frame clones only, minus some. This table holds approximately 160,000 clones, 68% found once. Sequenced input: PBMCs. These receptor sequences come from a woman between 18 and 30 years old in good health and CMV-seropositive. The CDR3 runs from the conserved cysteine through the conserved F or W. A D gene is named only where the DNA matches it firmly. Not every row has a clone size; where given, it reads once, few, many or a size class.

CDR3 DNA: TGTGCCAGCAGTTTAACTTCGAACCTAGGTCATGGCTACACCTTC
CDR3 protein: CASSLTSNLGHGYTF
J gene: TRBJ1-2
V gene: TRBV27
clone size: few
D gene: -

CDR3 DNA: TGTGCCAGCAGCCTGGGGCCGGGGGTCGGGACCCAGTACTTC
CDR3 protein: CASSLGPGVGTQYF
J gene: TRBJ2-5
V gene: TRBV5-5
clone size: few
D gene: -

CDR3 DNA: TGTGCCAGCAGCTTGGGGACACGACCGGTCCAAGAGACCCAGTACTTC
CDR3 protein: CASSLGTRPVQETQYF
J gene: TRBJ2-5
V gene: TRBV5-5
clone size: few
D gene: -

CDR3 DNA: TGTGCCAGCAGCTTGGGGGGACAGGTGTATGGCTACACCTTC
CDR3 protein: CASSLGGQVYGYTF
J gene: TRBJ1-2
V gene: TRBV5-6
clone size: -
D gene: TRBD1

CDR3 DNA: TGTGCCAGCAGCCCAACTTTCTTAATACAGGGACAGGGCCCCTTTGAAGCTTTCTTT
CDR3 protein: CASSPTFLIQGQGPFEAFF
J gene: TRBJ1-1
V gene: TRBV7-2
clone size: -
D gene: TRBD1

CDR3 DNA: TGTGCCAGTACCACGACAGCCTATAGCAATCAGCCCCAGCATTTT
CDR3 protein: CASTTTAYSNQPQHF
J gene: TRBJ1-5
V gene: TRBV19
clone size: -
D gene: -

CDR3 DNA: TGTGCCGTACACCGGGACAGGGTCTGGGGCTACACCTTC
CDR3 protein: CAVHRDRVWGYTF
J gene: TRBJ1-2
V gene: TRBV28
clone size: -
D gene: TRBD1

CDR3 DNA: TGTGCCAGCAGTTTAGGGACACTAAACTACGAGCAGTACTTC
CDR3 protein: CASSLGTLNYEQYF
J gene: TRBJ2-7
V gene: TRBV27
clone size: -
D gene: -

CDR3 DNA: TGTGCCAGCAGTACAGGACAGCCGCCTAATCCTTTCTTT
CDR3 protein: CASSTGQPPNPFF
J gene: TRBJ1-1
V gene: TRBV27
clone size: -
D gene: -

CDR3 DNA: TGTGCCAGCAGTGACTCCCCGGGTGAATCAGATACGCAGTATTTT
CDR3 protein: CASSDSPGESDTQYF
J gene: TRBJ2-3
V gene: TRBV7-3
clone size: -
D gene: -

CDR3 DNA: TGTGCCAGCAGCTTATTGGGAGCCACCGGGGAGCTGTTTTTT
CDR3 protein: CASSLLGATGELFF
J gene: TRBJ2-2
V gene: TRBV7-9
clone size: -
D gene: -

CDR3 DNA: TGTGCCAGCAGCCAACCACAGGGGGATCGTAATTCACCCCTCCACTTT
CDR3 protein: CASSQPQGDRNSPLHF
J gene: TRBJ1-6
V gene: TRBV4-2
clone size: -
D gene: TRBD1

CDR3 DNA: TGTGCCAGTACTAGGTTCACCGGGGAGCTGTTTTTT
CDR3 protein: CASTRFTGELFF
J gene: TRBJ2-2
V gene: TRBV28
clone size: few
D gene: -

CDR3 DNA: TGTGCCAGCAACCCGGGAGAGGGCTACAATGAGCAGTTCTTC
CDR3 protein: CASNPGEGYNEQFF
J gene: TRBJ2-1
V gene: TRBV6-5
clone size: -
D gene: -

CDR3 DNA: TGTGCCAGCAGTTACTCGACGGGACAGGGTCTCGAGCAGTACTTC
CDR3 protein: CASSYSTGQGLEQYF
J gene: TRBJ2-7
V gene: TRBV6-5
clone size: -
D gene: TRBD1

CDR3 DNA: TGTGCCCAAAGCGGGGGTACAGATACGCAGTATTTT
CDR3 protein: CAQSGGTDTQYF
J gene: TRBJ2-3
V gene: TRBV30
clone size: -
D gene: TRBD2

CDR3 DNA: TGTGCCAGCTCACCAGCCCAGGGTAGGGCTGGGGCCAACGTCCTGACTTTC
CDR3 protein: CASSPAQGRAGANVLTF
J gene: TRBJ2-6
V gene: TRBV18
clone size: -
D gene: -

CDR3 DNA: TGTGCCAGCAGCCGGGACAGGACGTCCTATGGCTACACCTTC
CDR3 protein: CASSRDRTSYGYTF
J gene: TRBJ1-2
V gene: TRBV5-6
clone size: -
D gene: TRBD1

CDR3 DNA: TGCAGCGTTGACGGGACTAGCGGACCCTACGAGCAGTACTTC
CDR3 protein: CSVDGTSGPYEQYF
J gene: TRBJ2-7
V gene: TRBV29-1
clone size: -
D gene: TRBD2

CDR3 DNA: TGTGCCAGCAGCCAAGAGGATTCCGGGACAGGCCCCTCGGATGAGCAGTTCTTC
CDR3 protein: CASSQEDSGTGPSDEQFF
J gene: TRBJ2-1
V gene: TRBV4-2
clone size: -
D gene: TRBD1

CDR3 DNA: TGCGCCAGCAGCCAAGTGGTAACAGGGAACTATGGCTACACCTTC
CDR3 protein: CASSQVVTGNYGYTF
J gene: TRBJ1-2
V gene: TRBV4-1
clone size: -
D gene: -

CDR3 DNA: TGTGCCAGCAGCTTAAGGGACAGGAGTAACACCGGGGAGCTGTTTTTT
CDR3 protein: CASSLRDRSNTGELFF
J gene: TRBJ2-2
V gene: TRBV7-9
clone size: -
D gene: TRBD1

CDR3 DNA: TGTGCCAGCAGAACCCCACTAGCGGGAGGCTACACCGGGGAGCTGTTTTTT
CDR3 protein: CASRTPLAGGYTGELFF
J gene: TRBJ2-2
V gene: TRBV7-9
clone size: -
D gene: TRBD2

CDR3 DNA: TGTGCCAGCAGGGACAGGATACGCTACGAGCAGTACTTC
CDR3 protein: CASRDRIRYEQYF
J gene: TRBJ2-7
V gene: TRBV2
clone size: -
D gene: TRBD1

CDR3 DNA: TGTGCCAGTAGTATGCGTTCCCAGGGTGCCTACGAGCAGTACTTC
CDR3 protein: CASSMRSQGAYEQYF
J gene: TRBJ2-7
V gene: TRBV19
clone size: -
D gene: -